Listed below are T cell receptor beta chains from one sample, sequenced in a study of T cell responses to AZD1222 COVID-19 vaccine. Measured with immunoSEQ multiplex PCR; TCRdb has only the in-frame clones, and not every one. The table has 100,000 or so clones, about nine tenths seen once; the top ten hold around 1.3%. The starting material was peripheral blood, obtained on day 0 of AZD1222 vaccination. The receptors were gathered from an adult in good health. The CDR3 runs from the conserved cysteine through the conserved F or W. A D gene is named only where the DNA matches it firmly. Expanded clones get a size class; other rows say once, few or many, or leave the size out.

clone size: NA
D gene: TRBD2
V gene: TRBV28
CDR3 length: 16
J gene: TRBJ2-7
CDR3 protein: CASKKTSGGPLYEQYF
CDR3 DNA: TGTGCCAGCAAAAAGACTAGCGGGGGACCTCTCTACGAGCAGTACTTC

clone size: NA
D gene: NA
V gene: TRBV5-6
CDR3 length: 13
J gene: TRBJ1-2
CDR3 protein: CASSSRGGYGYTF
CDR3 DNA: TGTGCCAGCAGCTCCCGGGGCGGCTATGGCTACACCTTC

clone size: NA
D gene: TRBD1
V gene: TRBV5-6
CDR3 length: 14
J gene: TRBJ2-1
CDR3 protein: CASSTGTAYNEQFF
CDR3 DNA: TGTGCCAGCAGCACCGGGACAGCGTACAATGAGCAGTTCTTC

clone size: few
D gene: NA
V gene: TRBV15
CDR3 length: 15
J gene: TRBJ1-6
CDR3 protein: CATSRAGTEYSPLHF
CDR3 DNA: TGTGCCACCAGCAGGGCTGGGACCGAATATTCACCCCTCCACTTT

clone size: NA
D gene: NA
V gene: TRBV25-1
CDR3 length: 10
J gene: TRBJ1-1
CDR3 protein: CASRGTEAFF
CDR3 DNA: TGTGCCAGCAGGGGGACTGAAGCTTTCTTT

clone size: NA
D gene: NA
V gene: TRBV12-3/TRBV12-4
CDR3 length: 13
J gene: TRBJ1-2
CDR3 protein: CASSLTGPYGYTF
CDR3 DNA: TGTGCCAGCAGTTTAACAGGGCCCTATGGCTACACCTTC

clone size: once
D gene: NA
V gene: TRBV12-3/TRBV12-4
CDR3 length: 13
J gene: TRBJ1-5
CDR3 protein: CASSLKGIGPQHF
CDR3 DNA: TGTGCCAGCAGTTTAAAAGGGATCGGGCCCCAGCATTTT

clone size: NA
D gene: NA
V gene: TRBV19
CDR3 length: 12
J gene: TRBJ1-1
CDR3 protein: CASSPQGTEAFF
CDR3 DNA: TGTGCCAGTAGCCCACAGGGCACTGAAGCTTTCTTT

clone size: NA
D gene: NA
V gene: TRBV6-5
CDR3 length: 14
J gene: TRBJ1-2
CDR3 protein: CASTTVATNYGYTF
CDR3 DNA: TGTGCCAGTACGACCGTAGCAACTAACTATGGCTACACCTTC

clone size: once
D gene: NA
V gene: TRBV11-2
CDR3 length: 16
J gene: TRBJ1-6
CDR3 protein: CASSPMGRSYNSPLHF
CDR3 DNA: TGTGCCAGCAGCCCGATGGGACGGTCCTATAATTCACCCCTCCACTTT

clone size: few
D gene: NA
V gene: TRBV5-1
CDR3 length: 13
J gene: TRBJ1-1
CDR3 protein: CASSLTNGQEAFF
CDR3 DNA: TGCGCCAGCAGCTTGACGAATGGACAGGAAGCTTTCTTT

clone size: NA
D gene: NA
V gene: TRBV7-9
CDR3 length: 16
J gene: TRBJ2-7
CDR3 protein: CASSPGTSQPSYEQYF
CDR3 DNA: TGTGCCAGCAGCCCCGGGACATCGCAACCCTCCTACGAGCAGTACTTC

clone size: NA
D gene: TRBD1
V gene: TRBV19
CDR3 length: 15
J gene: TRBJ1-1
CDR3 protein: CASSPNRGFGAEAFF
CDR3 DNA: TGTGCCAGTAGTCCCAACAGGGGTTTTGGCGCTGAAGCTTTCTTT

clone size: NA
D gene: TRBD2
V gene: TRBV4-1
CDR3 length: 17
J gene: TRBJ2-2
CDR3 protein: CASSQEVAGANTGELFF
CDR3 DNA: TGCGCCAGCAGCCAAGAGGTGGCGGGAGCGAACACCGGGGAGCTGTTTTTT

clone size: NA
D gene: NA
V gene: TRBV2
CDR3 length: 13
J gene: TRBJ2-7
CDR3 protein: CASSSGDTYEQYF
CDR3 DNA: TGTGCCAGCAGTTCGGGGGATACCTACGAGCAGTACTTC

clone size: NA
D gene: TRBD1
V gene: TRBV11-1
CDR3 length: 16
J gene: TRBJ2-5
CDR3 protein: CASSPITTGGDETQYF
CDR3 DNA: TGTGCCAGCAGCCCTATAACGACAGGGGGCGATGAGACCCAGTACTTC

clone size: NA
D gene: NA
V gene: TRBV28
CDR3 length: 13
J gene: TRBJ1-2
CDR3 protein: CASSLAVMDGYTF
CDR3 DNA: TGTGCCAGCAGTTTAGCAGTAATGGACGGCTACACCTTC

clone size: NA
D gene: NA
V gene: TRBV6-5
CDR3 length: 14
J gene: TRBJ1-1
CDR3 protein: CASSPRGVNTEAFF
CDR3 DNA: TGTGCCAGCAGTCCGAGGGGGGTGAACACTGAAGCTTTCTTT

clone size: NA
D gene: NA
V gene: TRBV10-3
CDR3 length: 11
J gene: TRBJ2-7
CDR3 protein: CAISDQSEQYF
CDR3 DNA: TGTGCCATCAGTGACCAGAGCGAGCAGTACTTC

clone size: NA
D gene: NA
V gene: TRBV4-1
CDR3 length: 14
J gene: TRBJ2-3
CDR3 protein: CASSQRAPTDTQYF
CDR3 DNA: TGCGCCAGCAGCCAGAGAGCGCCCACAGATACGCAGTATTTT

clone size: NA
D gene: NA
V gene: TRBV10-3
CDR3 length: 13
J gene: TRBJ2-6
CDR3 protein: CAIYRSGANVLTF
CDR3 DNA: TGTGCCATCTATCGGTCTGGGGCCAACGTCCTGACTTTC

clone size: NA
D gene: NA
V gene: TRBV21-1
CDR3 length: 15
J gene: TRBJ1-1
CDR3 protein: CASSPHRGSNTEAFF
CDR3 DNA: TGTGCCAGCAGCCCCCACCGCGGGAGCAACACTGAAGCTTTCTTT

clone size: NA
D gene: NA
V gene: TRBV5-4
CDR3 length: 11
J gene: TRBJ2-7
CDR3 protein: CASSSSGEQYF
CDR3 DNA: TGTGCCAGCAGCAGTTCGGGCGAGCAGTACTTC

clone size: few
D gene: NA
V gene: TRBV15
CDR3 length: 12
J gene: TRBJ2-7
CDR3 protein: CATSRAEGEQYF
CDR3 DNA: TGTGCCACCAGCAGAGCCGAGGGCGAGCAGTACTTC

clone size: NA
D gene: NA
V gene: TRBV27
CDR3 length: 13
J gene: TRBJ1-6
CDR3 protein: CASSLSAGRALHF
CDR3 DNA: TGTGCCAGCAGTTTATCTGCGGGTCGGGCCCTCCACTTT

clone size: NA
D gene: NA
V gene: TRBV7-9
CDR3 length: 13
J gene: TRBJ1-5
CDR3 protein: CASSPEGNQPQHF
CDR3 DNA: TGTGCCAGCAGCCCGGAAGGGAATCAGCCCCAGCATTTT

clone size: NA
D gene: TRBD2
V gene: TRBV27
CDR3 length: 15
J gene: TRBJ2-1
CDR3 protein: CASSFLAGGLNEQFF
CDR3 DNA: TGTGCCAGCAGTTTTCTAGCGGGGGGCCTCAATGAGCAGTTCTTC

clone size: NA
D gene: NA
V gene: TRBV19
CDR3 length: 14
J gene: TRBJ1-1
CDR3 protein: CASSQTRTHTEAFF
CDR3 DNA: TGTGCCAGTAGCCAGACAAGGACCCACACTGAAGCTTTCTTT

clone size: NA
D gene: NA
V gene: TRBV10-3
CDR3 length: 15
J gene: TRBJ2-2
CDR3 protein: CAISDQPANTGELFF
CDR3 DNA: TGTGCCATCAGTGACCAGCCAGCGAACACCGGGGAGCTGTTTTTT

clone size: NA
D gene: NA
V gene: TRBV4-1
CDR3 length: 15
J gene: TRBJ1-5
CDR3 protein: CASSQLIRENQPQHF
CDR3 DNA: TGCGCCAGCAGCCAATTAATAAGGGAGAATCAGCCCCAGCATTTT

clone size: NA
D gene: NA
V gene: TRBV2
CDR3 length: 13
J gene: TRBJ1-3
CDR3 protein: CASSEVVGNTIYF
CDR3 DNA: TGTGCCAGCAGTGAAGTGGTGGGAAACACCATATATTTT

clone size: NA
D gene: NA
V gene: TRBV5-1
CDR3 length: 14
J gene: TRBJ2-7
CDR3 protein: CASSLERPQYEQYF
CDR3 DNA: TGCGCCAGCAGCTTGGAACGCCCCCAGTACGAGCAGTACTTC

clone size: NA
D gene: NA
V gene: TRBV5-1
CDR3 length: 15
J gene: TRBJ1-1
CDR3 protein: CASSSEGVSNTEAFF
CDR3 DNA: TGCGCCAGCAGCTCGGAGGGTGTTTCGAACACTGAAGCTTTCTTT

clone size: NA
D gene: TRBD2
V gene: TRBV7-3
CDR3 length: 15
J gene: TRBJ2-1
CDR3 protein: CASSLTSSGGAGMIF
CDR3 DNA: TGTGCCAGCAGCTTAACCTCGTCCGGGGGGGCCGGGATGATCTTC

clone size: NA
D gene: NA
V gene: TRBV9
CDR3 length: 15
J gene: TRBJ1-6
CDR3 protein: CASSVGGQTSSPLHF
CDR3 DNA: TGTGCCAGCAGCGTAGGAGGGCAGACGTCTTCACCCCTCCACTTT

clone size: NA
D gene: NA
V gene: TRBV10-3
CDR3 length: 12
J gene: TRBJ2-6
CDR3 protein: CASFSGANVLTF
CDR3 DNA: TGTGCCAGTTTCTCTGGGGCCAACGTCCTGACTTTC

clone size: NA
D gene: TRBD2
V gene: TRBV5-4
CDR3 length: 16
J gene: TRBJ2-3
CDR3 protein: CASSLYAGGRADTQYF
CDR3 DNA: TGTGCCAGCAGCTTGTATGCGGGGGGGCGAGCAGATACGCAGTATTTT

clone size: NA
D gene: NA
V gene: TRBV7-3
CDR3 length: 15
J gene: TRBJ2-3
CDR3 protein: CASTLGPEGADTQYF
CDR3 DNA: TGTGCCAGCACCTTGGGACCGGAGGGCGCAGATACGCAGTATTTT